Described below is a single TCR beta chain sequence and its context. Profiled with immunoSEQ multiplex PCR; TCRdb holds only in-frame clones, not every one. The profile shows 25,000 to 35,000 clones, roughly 89% of them singletons. The data were obtained in a study of T cell changes during pregnancy in multiple sclerosis. The V segment lost 3 bases and the J segment 3 bases; nucleotides outside the gene matches: 13. This CDR3 spans 17 amino acids. Germline assignment: CDR1 SGHVS and CDR2 FQNEAQ. The input for sequencing was CD8+ T cells from peripheral blood mononuclear cells, taken before pregnancy. The V call is TRBV7-8, the J call TRBJ2-7, with TRBD1 matching over 8 bases. The clonotype was recovered from a female donor with multiple sclerosis, enrolled in a pregnancy study. The CDR3 nucleotides read TGTGCCAGCAGCTTGCCGGGACAGGCCACCATGAACTACGAGCAGTACTTC. Translated, it gives CASSLPGQATMNYEQYF.